Here is one T cell receptor (beta chain) with its context. In TCRdb, the RT-PCR reads were re-called with MiXCR into one record per CDR3 protein. The sample has about 700,000 distinct CDR3 sequences, about 15% seen once; the top ten hold less than 8.5%. This sample was included in a study of response to subunit inactivated influenza vaccine. V dropped 6 bases and J dropped 7; count of bases not matched to a gene: 9. CDR1 is MNHNS and CDR2 is SASEGT in the germline V gene. There are 15 residues in the CDR3. The origin of this receptor is a man aged 50-59 years who received an inactivated influenza vaccine. Specimen: PBMCs from blood, collected approximately 15 days before vaccination. This chain links TRBV6-1 with TRBJ1-5; 10 bases map to TRBD1. The CDR3 coding sequence is TGTGCCAGCAGCCCGGACAGGGGGATTATACAGCCCCAGCATTTT. Translation: CASSPDRGIIQPQHF.